The 28 T cell receptor beta chains listed next were all sequenced from one sample in a study of shared clonotypes between healthy human individuals. Assay: immunoSEQ multiplex PCR; the TCRdb copy retains only in-frame clones and omits some. The sample lists approximately 2,000,000 clones; 85% to 95% were seen once. The sequenced sample was naive CD4+ T cells from PBMCs. Noted subset: CD45RA+ positively selected. The receptors were sampled from a man between 18 and 35 years old in good health. Some clones in this sample may be carry-over from other donors' samples.

V is TRBV2 and J is TRBJ1-2; tentatively, D is TRBD1 (5 bases). The germline V and J ends were trimmed by 6 bases and 4 bases, with 18 bases remaining between them. Germline CDR1 is SNHLY and CDR2 is FYNNEI. The CDR3 consists of 15 residues. In DNA form, the CDR3 reads TGTGCCAGCAGCTTCTCCGACCGGGACTCCTATGGCTACACCTTC. It encodes CASSFSDRDSYGYTF.

As regards this clone: The sample contains more than one DNA sequence encoding this CDR3. This chain uses TRBV5-1 with TRBJ2-1; D is ambiguous. V lost 1 base, J lost 6 bases, and 5 bases lay in between. CDR1 SGHRS and CDR2 YFSETQ come from the germline V gene. The CDR3 runs 12 residues. CDR3 sequence: CASSLSGNEQFF. The CDR3 DNA reads as TGCGCCAGCAGCTTGTCAGGCAATGAGCAGTTCTTC.

V is TRBV11-2 and J is TRBJ2-7, with TRBD1 identical over 7 bases. The CDR3 totals 11 residues. Germline values: CDR1 SGHAT, CDR2 FQNNGV. The CDR3 protein is CASSRGQALRV. CDR3 in DNA: TGTGCCAGCAGCCGAGGACAGGCCCTCCGAGTC.

The rearrangement uses TRBV28 and TRBJ2-5; D remains ambiguous. The CDR3 loop spans 13 amino acids. Germline V lookup: CDR1 MDHEN, CDR2 SYDVKM. The V end lost 6 bases, the J end lost 4 bases, and 12 bases lay between the germline ends. The CDR3 is CASSVGSPETQYF. Here the CDR3 DNA reads TGTGCCAGCAGCGTCGGTTCCCCAGAGACCCAGTACTTC.

The V and J genes are TRBV11-2 and TRBJ2-5; D is perhaps TRBD1 or TRBD2 (5 bases each). Per the germline V gene, CDR1 is SGHAT and CDR2 is FQNNGV. The CDR3 has 16 amino acids. V was clipped by 4 bases and J by 4 bases, with 19 bases between them. The CDR3: CASSSRDEITGETQYF. CDR3 in DNA: TGTGCCAGCAGCTCCCGGGACGAAATTACCGGAGAGACCCAGTACTTC.

This chain connects TRBV18 to TRBJ1-1; tentatively, D is TRBD1 (6 bases). Trimming cost V 5 bases and J 8 bases, with 12 bases left between them. The length of the CDR3 is 12 residues. Germline V gene sequence: CDR1 KGHSH, CDR2 LQKENI. CDR3 in DNA: TGTGCCAGCTCATCAACCGACAGGGAAGCTTTCTTT. It yields the protein CASSSTDREAFF.

V and J are TRBV7-7 and TRBJ2-5; D unresolved. Looked up from germline, CDR1 is SSHAT and CDR2 is FNYEAQ (reference sequence). The CDR3 covers 15 residues. V was cut by 3 bases and J by 1 base, with 12 bases left in between. The DNA of the CDR3 is TGTGCCAGCAGCTTTTCATCGGCCCCCCAAGAGACCCAGTACTTC. Protein sequence: CASSFSSAPQETQYF.

This clone showed up just once. This chain links TRBV5-4 with TRBJ2-5; D is possibly TRBD2 (5 bases). The CDR3 spans 14 residues. Germline V gives CDR1 SGHNT, CDR2 YYREEE (reference sequence). Trimming left V 7 bases short and J 5 bases short, with 18 bases between. CDR3 residues: CASGEKRAGETQYF. CDR3 nucleotides: TGTGCCAGCGGGGAGAAAAGGGCCGGTGAGACCCAGTACTTC.

The chain joins TRBV11-2 to TRBJ2-7; perhaps TRBD2 as D (5 bases). V was clipped by 4 bases and J by 3 bases, with 10 bases between them. Germline V CDR1 and CDR2: SGHAT, FQNNGV. This CDR3 is 13 amino acids long. The chain's CDR3 is CASSSYRDYEQYF. CDR3 bases: TGTGCCAGCAGCTCGTACCGGGACTACGAGCAGTACTTC.

J is TRBJ2-4 and V is TRBV11-2, with 13 bases identical to TRBD2. V gave up 0 bases and J gave up 2 bases; unmatched junction bases: 10. Germline assignment: CDR1 SGHAT and CDR2 FQNNGV. This CDR3 has 20 residues. DNA for the CDR3: TGTGCCAGCAGCTTAGACTCCGGACTAGCGGGAGTTGGAACCAAAAACATTCAGTACTTC. This sequence encodes CASSLDSGLAGVGTKNIQYF.

This rearrangement joins TRBV7-6 to TRBJ2-5; 15 nucleotides agree with TRBD2. CDR3 length equals 19 residues. Germline CDR1 reads SGHVS; CDR2 reads FNYEAQ. J was trimmed by 0 bases and V by 5 bases; bases with no gene match: 10. The CDR3 coding sequence is TGTGCCAGCAGCCCGCCCGGGACTAGCGGGAGGCTGTACCAAGAGACCCAGTACTTC. Its protein product is CASSPPGTSGRLYQETQYF.

The chain employs TRBV6-6 and TRBJ1-1, with 7 bases aligning to TRBD1. Looked up from germline, CDR1 is MNHNY and CDR2 is SVGAGI (reference sequence). V trimming: 2 bases; J trimming: 1 base; junction bases outside the gene matches: 4. CDR3 size: 15 residues. The CDR3 sequence: CASSYAGTANTEAFF. The CDR3 DNA sequence: TGTGCCAGCAGTTACGCCGGGACAGCGAACACTGAAGCTTTCTTT.

The V call is TRBV7-6, the J call TRBJ1-1, with no clear D. The CDR3 extends over 11 amino acids. CDR1 is SGHVS and CDR2 is FNYEAQ in the germline V gene. Deletions cut 5 bases from V and 4 bases from J, with 5 bases between. The CDR3 sequence: CASSPGTEAFF. CDR3 DNA: TGTGCCAGCAGCCCGGGCACTGAAGCTTTCTTT.

The rearrangement joins TRBV14 to TRBJ2-5; 9 bases are a match to TRBD1. CDR3 length: 16 residues. Trimming cost V 3 bases and J 5 bases; bases outside gene matches: 10. Germline assignment: CDR1 SGHDN and CDR2 FVKESK. CDR3 sequence (DNA): TGTGCCAGCAGCCACCAGGGAACAGGGGGCCGGGAGACCCAGTACTTC. Amino acids: CASSHQGTGGRETQYF.

The chain combines TRBV6-1 with TRBJ2-3, with 10 bases matching TRBD2. This CDR3 is 16 amino acids long. CDR1 and CDR2 (germline): MNHNS, SASEGT. J was trimmed by 3 bases and V by 1 base; bases with no gene match: 4. The DNA of the CDR3 is TGTGCCAGCAGTGAAGGGAGCGGGAGGGCAACAGATACGCAGTATTTT. It yields the protein CASSEGSGRATDTQYF.

DNA of the CDR3: TGTGCCAGCGCCGGGGGACAGGGGCGGGCAGATACGCAGTATTTT. It specifies CASAGGQGRADTQYF. The J gene is TRBJ2-3, the V gene TRBV28; 10 bases are shared with TRBD1. Trimming cost V 8 bases and J 4 bases; bases outside gene matches: 9. The CDR3 sequence is 15 residues long. Germline assignment: CDR1 MDHEN and CDR2 SYDVKM.

The count of this clone is one. This chain connects TRBV18 to TRBJ1-4; tentatively, D is TRBD1 (6 bases). Trimming pared 3 bases from V and 4 bases from J, leaving 12 bases between. This CDR3 is 15 amino acids long. In germline, CDR1 is KGHSH, CDR2 LQKENI. The CDR3 protein is CASSPQQGVNEKLFF. Here the CDR3 DNA reads TGTGCCAGCTCACCCCAACAGGGTGTTAATGAAAAACTGTTTTTT.

This chain connects TRBV6-1 to TRBJ1-2; tentative D call: TRBD1 (6 bases). The CDR3 runs to 14 residues. V was trimmed by 0 bases and J by 8 bases, leaving 13 bases between them. Germline CDR1 and CDR2: MNHNS and SASEGT. In DNA, the CDR3 is TGTGCCAGCAGTGAAGCTAGGGGGTTGGAGGGCTACACCTTC. The encoded protein is CASSEARGLEGYTF.

With respect to this clone: Additional DNA sequences in this sample encode the identical CDR3. The V and J genes are TRBV6-1 and TRBJ2-7, with no clear D. The CDR3 has 15 amino acids. Germline V gene data show CDR1 as MNHNS and CDR2 as SASEGT. The ends were cut back, 3 bases at V and 0 bases at J, with 12 bases in the middle. The chain's CDR3 is CASSEGGSLSYEQYF. The CDR3 nucleotides read TGTGCCAGCAGTGAGGGTGGCAGCCTCTCCTACGAGCAGTACTTC.

V is TRBV7-6 and J is TRBJ2-2; D is undetermined. Germline V gives CDR1 SGHVS, CDR2 FNYEAQ. The CDR3 totals 14 residues. The CDR3 reads CVTAPTPNTGELFF. The CDR3 nucleotides read TGTGTTACAGCCCCGACACCGAACACCGGGGAGCTGTTTTTT. Together with reference TRBV7-6 and TRBJ2-2, the CDR3 gives the full variable domain: GAGVSQSPRYKVTKRGQDVALRCDPISGHVSLYWYRQALGQGPEFLTYFNYEAQQDKSGLPNDRFSAERPEGSISTLTIQRTEQRDSAMYRCVTAPTPNTGELFFGEGSRLTVL.

This chain connects TRBV11-2 to TRBJ1-2; possible D gene TRBD1, 6 bases. This CDR3 spans 14 amino acids. The V end lost 7 bases, the J end lost 4 bases, and 16 bases lay between the germline ends. Germline loops: CDR1 SGHAT, CDR2 FQNNGV. Here the CDR3 DNA reads TGTGCCAGCACCCGCCCCGGGGGGGCCTATGGCTACACCTTC. This encodes CASTRPGGAYGYTF.

About this clone itself: Other DNA sequences from this sample encode an identical CDR3 as well. The V call is TRBV28, the J call TRBJ1-5; 9 nucleotides match TRBD1. With 5 bases clipped from V and 4 bases from J, the junction kept 9 bases outside the gene matches. The V gene's germline CDR1 is MDHEN and CDR2 SYDVKM. The CDR3 length is 16 residues. CDR3 nucleotides: TGTGCCAGCAGTCAGACCGGGACAGGGCCGAATCAGCCCCAGCATTTT. It encodes CASSQTGTGPNQPQHF.

The chain joins TRBV4-2 to TRBJ2-1, with 9 bases that match TRBD2. Germline V gene sequence: CDR1 LGHNA, CDR2 YNFKEQ. The CDR3 spans 16 residues. V was clipped by 1 base and J by 5 bases; unmatched bases: 6. The CDR3 sequence is CASSQALAGLDNEQFF. CDR3 sequence (DNA): TGTGCCAGCAGCCAAGCACTAGCGGGCTTGGACAATGAGCAGTTCTTC.

This sequence joins TRBV5-4 and TRBJ2-7, with D unclear. Trimming cost V 4 bases and J 0 bases, with 11 bases left between them. The CDR3 is made up of 14 amino acids. Germline V gene data show CDR1 as SGHNT and CDR2 as YYREEE (reference sequence). In DNA form, the CDR3 reads TGTGCCAGCAGCCCCGTCCCTAGCTCCTACGAGCAGTACTTC. The encoded protein is CASSPVPSSYEQYF. Combining the CDR3 with reference TRBV5-4 and TRBJ2-7 gives the whole variable domain ETGVTQSPTHLIKTRGQQVTLRCSSQSGHNTVSWYQQALGQGPQFIFQYYREEENGRGNFPPRFSGLQFPNYSSELNVNALELDDSALYLCASSPVPSSYEQYFGPGTRLTVT.

The chain combines TRBV6-5 with TRBJ1-5; 7 bases agree with TRBD1. V lost 2 bases and J lost 7; bases outside the gene matches: 2. The CDR3 extends over 13 amino acids. Per germline, CDR1 MNHEY and CDR2 SVGAGI. CDR3 amino acids: CASSYQGEQPQHF. For the CDR3, the DNA is TGTGCCAGCAGTTACCAGGGGGAACAGCCCCAGCATTTT.

The chain joins TRBV10-3 to TRBJ1-3, with a tentative D call TRBD1 (6 bases). This CDR3 has 17 amino acids. The V end was cut by 4 bases, the J end by 2 bases, with 18 bases between. CDR1 is ENHRY and CDR2 is SYGVKD in the germline V gene. The CDR3 reads CAISGPGTRGPGNTIYF. CDR3 DNA sequence: TGTGCCATCAGTGGGCCCGGGACAAGAGGGCCTGGAAACACCATATATTTT.

The J gene is TRBJ2-7, the V gene TRBV21-1. TRBV21-1 is designated a pseudogene. The CDR3 covers 15 residues. CDR3 DNA: TGTGCCAGCAGCAAAGAGGAAAAGTCCCCCTACGAGCAGTACTTC. As protein: CASSKEEKSPYEQYF.

J is TRBJ2-6 and V is TRBV18; 13 bases map to TRBD2. J was trimmed by 0 bases and V by 2 bases; bases with no gene match: 4. CDR1 is KGHSH and CDR2 is LQKENI in the germline V gene. The CDR3 loop spans 19 amino acids. The CDR3 here is CASSPLGLAGSSGANVLTF. CDR3 DNA: TGTGCCAGCTCACCATTGGGACTAGCGGGGAGCTCTGGGGCCAACGTCCTGACTTTC.